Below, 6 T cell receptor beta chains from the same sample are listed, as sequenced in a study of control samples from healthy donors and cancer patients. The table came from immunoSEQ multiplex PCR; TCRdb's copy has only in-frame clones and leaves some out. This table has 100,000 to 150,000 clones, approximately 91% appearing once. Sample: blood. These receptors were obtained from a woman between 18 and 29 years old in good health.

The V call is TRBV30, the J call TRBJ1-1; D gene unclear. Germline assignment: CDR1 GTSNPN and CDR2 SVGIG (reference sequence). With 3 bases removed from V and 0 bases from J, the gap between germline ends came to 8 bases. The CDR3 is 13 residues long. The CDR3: CAWREWLNTEAFF. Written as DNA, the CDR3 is TGTGCCTGGAGAGAGTGGCTGAACACTGAAGCTTTCTTT.

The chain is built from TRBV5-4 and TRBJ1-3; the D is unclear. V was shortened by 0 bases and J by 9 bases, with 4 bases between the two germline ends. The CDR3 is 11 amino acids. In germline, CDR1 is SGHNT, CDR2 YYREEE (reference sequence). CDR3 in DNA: TGTGCCAGCAGCTTGGGCAGCACCATATATTTT. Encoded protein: CASSLGSTIYF.

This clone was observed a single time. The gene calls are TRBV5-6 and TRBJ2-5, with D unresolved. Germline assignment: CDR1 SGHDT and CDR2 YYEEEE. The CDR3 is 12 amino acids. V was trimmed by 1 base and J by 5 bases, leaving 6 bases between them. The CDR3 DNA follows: TGTGCCAGCAGCTTGACAGATGAGACCCAGTACTTC. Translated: CASSLTDETQYF.

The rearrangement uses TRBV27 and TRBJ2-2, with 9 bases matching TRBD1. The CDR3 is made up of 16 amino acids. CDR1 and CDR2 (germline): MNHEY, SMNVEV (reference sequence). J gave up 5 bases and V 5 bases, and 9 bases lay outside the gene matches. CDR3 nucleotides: TGTGCCAGCAGTCAACTACAGGGGGCGAGGACCGGGGAGCTGTTTTTT. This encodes CASSQLQGARTGELFF.

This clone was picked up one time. CDR3 protein: CASSLAGELHEQFF. The CDR3 DNA reads as TGCGCCAGCAGCTTGGCCGGGGAGCTGCATGAGCAGTTCTTC. J is TRBJ2-1 and V is TRBV5-1; possibly TRBD2 for D (5 bases). Germline V gene data show CDR1 as SGHRS and CDR2 as YFSETQ. V was clipped by 0 bases and J by 8 bases, with 12 bases between them. The CDR3 is made up of 14 amino acids.

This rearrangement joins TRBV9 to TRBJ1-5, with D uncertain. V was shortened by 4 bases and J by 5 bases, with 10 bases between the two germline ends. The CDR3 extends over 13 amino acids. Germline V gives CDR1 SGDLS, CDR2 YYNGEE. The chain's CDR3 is CASSSGSDQPQHF. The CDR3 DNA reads TGTGCCAGCAGCTCCGGTTCCGATCAGCCCCAGCATTTT.